This T cell receptor beta chain was captured in a study of cytomegalovirus exposure and HLA in healthy donors. Germline V gene lookup returns CDR1 SGHTA and CDR2 FQGNSA. This CDR3 region has 17 residues. J lost 2 bases, V lost 5 bases, and 11 bases had no gene match. 60 Vbeta and 13 Jbeta primers were used in PCR. Produced via immunoSEQ multiplex PCR; TCRdb's table is partial and in-frame only. The repertoire includes about 110,000 clones, less than 85% of them detected once, and more than 6.5% sits in the top ten. The genes are TRBV7-2 and TRBJ2-7, with 11 bases fitting TRBD2. This receptor was taken from a man aged 40-55 years in good health and CMV-seropositive. The sample was PBMCs. The CDR3 protein is CASSVTSGGSSTYEQYF. As DNA, the CDR3 is TGTGCCAGCAGCGTTACTAGCGGGGGCTCCTCCACCTACGAGCAGTACTTC.